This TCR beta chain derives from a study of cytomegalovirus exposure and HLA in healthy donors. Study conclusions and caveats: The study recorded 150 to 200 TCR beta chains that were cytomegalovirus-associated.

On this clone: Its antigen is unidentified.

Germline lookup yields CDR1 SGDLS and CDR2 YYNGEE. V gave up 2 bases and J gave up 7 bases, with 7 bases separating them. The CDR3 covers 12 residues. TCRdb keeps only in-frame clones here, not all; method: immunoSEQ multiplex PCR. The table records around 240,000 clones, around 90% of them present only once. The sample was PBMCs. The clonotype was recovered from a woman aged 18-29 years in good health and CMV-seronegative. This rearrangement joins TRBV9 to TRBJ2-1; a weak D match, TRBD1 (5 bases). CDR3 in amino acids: CASSVTGNEQFF. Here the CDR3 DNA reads TGTGCCAGCAGCGTCACAGGTAATGAGCAGTTCTTC.